The T cell receptor (beta chain) under discussion was sequenced for a study of PD-1 blockade in classical Hodgkin lymphoma (dated by TCRdb to 2020 to 2021). At the level of the whole study: Nivolumab dosing was 3 mg/kg intravenously every 2 weeks, continuing until either disease progression or unacceptable toxicity. To define a peripheral blood immune signature of response to PD-1 blockade in classical Hodgkin lymphoma, the study combined TCR beta sequencing with CyTOF.

Genomic DNA was extracted with the Qiagen DNeasy kit from unsorted PBMCs and from negatively selected CD4+ and CD8+ fractions. TCR beta CDR3 regions were amplified by immunoSEQ multiplex PCR using primers annealing to V and J segments. A synthetic immune receptor repertoire was used to minimize amplification bias, and remaining bias was computationally removed after sequencing. The authors' pipeline ran thus. Repertoire diversity was quantified as the Shannon entropy index using custom Python scripts. Unsorted, CD4+ and CD8+ repertoires were analyzed separately, except in combined analyses where CD4+ and CD8+ sequences were merged in silico. A clone counted as expanded when the clone's frequency after treatment rose at least 2-fold relative to C1D1, and clones undetected at baseline were given a pseudocount of 0.5. Singleton clones were defined as clones with 0 or 1 copy at C1D1, and non-singleton clones were defined as clones with 2 or more copies. Clones expanded in unsorted samples were labelled as CD4+, CD8+ or unknown by matching protein sequences in sorted samples from the same patient. Wilcoxon tests on paired samples were used to test diversity changes from C1D1 to C4D1. This immuneACCESS table, as held by TCRdb, lists in-frame sequences with V and J called but not all clones. Of the missing ones, under half trace to an unresolved V gene in checked studies; the others have no known cause. That table is the source of V, J and clone size, and D and trimming were worked out from the DNA. Within this sample are about 58,000 clones, with about 88% of them counted one time only. Around 5% of the sample is taken by the ten largest.

Points on this clone: It has no known antigen specificity. No much larger clonotype is one base removed from it; base qualities were not supplied.

Broader findings and caveats from the paper: Lower diversity was observed in patients in whom nivolumab was started less than 1 year after ASCT, and these patients were excluded from later analyses so that confounding by immune reconstitution would be avoided. By C4D1, a significant rise was seen in CD4+ TCR diversity but not in CD8+ TCR diversity (p=0.0027 vs p=0.16), and the rise was most apparent among complete responders (p=0.02). Newly diagnosed patients were reported to have lower baseline TCR diversity than healthy donors, and relapsed/refractory patients were reported to have lower baseline TCR diversity still. Trial patients achieving complete response had baseline diversity similar to newly diagnosed patients, whereas partial responders and progressors had significantly lower diversity. The study was limited to a single clinical trial cohort, and causes of repertoire differences, possibly disease activity or prior therapy, remained undefined.

According to the germline V gene, CDR1 reads SGHVS and CDR2 reads FQNEAQ. Deletion took 4 bases off V and 7 bases off J, with a span of 13 bases between the germline ends. From its cysteine to its phenylalanine, the CDR3 spans 13 amino acids. The DNA shown is the 39-base CDR3, in frame from base 1. The time point label on this specimen signifies: cycle 2 day 1 (C2D1) of nivolumab. Relapse after autologous stem cell transplantation had occurred in all trial patients, and cohorts A, B and C were distinguished by prior brentuximab vedotin exposure. The trial cohort included 45 to 65 patients with relapsed/refractory classical Hodgkin lymphoma, and each patient had a best overall response of complete response, partial response or progressive disease. Trial patients were treated with single-agent nivolumab in the multi-cohort phase II CheckMate 205 trial. Best overall response was determined by an independent review committee according to the 2007 International Working Group response criteria. Trial PBMCs were collected just before the start of nivolumab (C1D1) and during therapy at cycle 2 day 1 and cycle 4 day 1. Peripheral blood was collected in 8 mL Vacutainer Cell Preparation Tubes, from which PBMCs were isolated by centrifugation and then cryopreserved.

The chain couples TRBV7-8 to TRBJ1-1; matching of 5 bases hints at TRBD1 as the D gene. The sequenced sample was peripheral blood mononuclear cells (PBMCs), obtained before the second cycle of nivolumab. The TCR originated in a human donor with classical Hodgkin lymphoma. The sequenced DNA is TGTGCCAGCAGCTCACAGGCGATGGGTGAAGCTTTCTTT. Translated, this is CASSSQAMGEAFF.